These 25 T cell receptor beta chains share one sample of origin, sequenced in a study of T cells in women clearing cervical HPV infection. TCRdb keeps only in-frame clones here, not all; method: immunoSEQ multiplex PCR. This sample lists roughly 40,000 clones; its ten largest clones have about 5%. Material: blood buffy coat. All receptors come from a woman between 18 and 70 years old with a cervical HPV16 infection that either progressed to CIN3+ or cleared (not recorded which).

In regard to this clone: The CDR3 goes on 3 residues after the read ends, and that part is filled in from the germline J gene. V is TRBV2 and J is TRBJ1-5, with D possibly matching TRBD1 (5 bases). Germline loops: CDR1 SNHLY, CDR2 FYNNEI. The V and J ends lost 8 bases and 0 bases respectively, with 20 bases between them. This CDR3 is 17 amino acids long. The CDR3 DNA, read in part, is TGTGCCAGCGCCGGACACCGTAGTTCTCGTAGCAATCAGCCC. Its protein product is CASAGHRSSRSNQP. The full-length CDR3 reads as CASAGHRSSRSNQPQHF.

Of note for this clone: Read data end 3 residues before the CDR3 end; the end is taken from the germline J gene. The chain couples TRBV5-1 to TRBJ2-3; 8 nucleotides line up with TRBD2. Losses at the gene ends were 0 bases for V and 2 bases for J; bases not matched to a gene: 5. This CDR3 has 16 residues. Germline CDR1 and CDR2: SGHRS and YFSETQ. The part of the CDR3 DNA that was read is TGCGCCAGCAGCTTGGCCCCGCGGGGGGACACAGATACG. Translating it yields CASSLAPRGDTDT. The entire CDR3 reads CASSLAPRGDTDTQYF.

On this clone: The read comes to an end 3 residues before the CDR3 does, leaving the germline J gene to fill in the end. The V and J genes are TRBV19 and TRBJ1-4; 9 nucleotides align to TRBD1. Germline CDR1 and CDR2: LNHDA and SQIVND (reference sequence). CDR3 length: 14 residues. The ends lost 5 bases at V and 8 bases at J; junction bases unmatched: 6. The CDR3 reads CASSLDRGREKLFF. Incomplete CDR3 DNA: TGTGCCAGTAGTCTGGACAGGGGAAGAGAAAAA.

Worth noting for this clone: With the read ending 3 residues before the CDR3 end, the germline J gene is used to fill in that end. The gene calls are TRBV5-1 and TRBJ2-7; 11 nucleotides line up with TRBD1. Germline CDR1 and CDR2: SGHRS and YFSETQ. V lost 2 bases and J lost 5; bases outside the gene matches: 3. This CDR3 is built from 14 residues. Incomplete CDR3 DNA: TGCGCCAGCAGCTTCCAGGGACAGGGGGACGAG. It translates to CASSFQGQGDE. The complete CDR3 reads CASSFQGQGDEQYF.

The CDR3: CASSLGQDNEKLFF. The covered CDR3 bases are TGTGCCAGCAGCTTGGGACAGGATAATGAAAAA. The chain recombines TRBV5-4 with TRBJ1-4; weak D call: TRBD1 (6 bases). The CDR3 end lies 3 residues beyond the end of the read and is filled in from the germline J gene. With 0 bases removed from V and 4 bases from J, the gap between germline ends came to 7 bases. Germline CDR1 is SGHNT and CDR2 is YYREEE (reference sequence). The length of the CDR3 is 14 residues.

As to this clone: The missing CDR3 end, 3 residues past where the read stops, is filled in from the germline J gene. J is TRBJ2-3 and V is TRBV2; tentatively, D is TRBD2 (5 bases). CDR1 is SNHLY and CDR2 is FYNNEI in the germline V gene. V was clipped by 4 bases and J by 4 bases, with 9 bases between them. The CDR3 has 13 amino acids. Partial CDR3 DNA: TGTGCCAGCAGTGTGTCTAGCCCAGATACG. It translates to CASSVSSPDT. The full CDR3 reads CASSVSSPDTQYF.

As for this clone: The read ends 3 residues before the CDR3 terminus; that terminus is restored from the germline J gene. V usage is TRBV12-3 or TRBV12-4 and J usage is TRBJ2-5; D perhaps matches TRBD1 (6 bases). The V gene lost 5 bases and the J gene lost 5 bases, with 12 bases spanning the gap. The CDR3 totals 13 residues. The CDR3 bases that were read are TGTGCCAGCAGTGGAGACAGGAGGGAGACC. Its translation: CASSGDRRET. The complete CDR3 reads CASSGDRRETQYF.

CDR3 residues: CASGLDSSYNSPLHF. The part of the CDR3 DNA that was read is TGTGCCAGCGGATTGGACAGCTCCTATAATTCACCC. This chain uses TRBV12-3 or TRBV12-4 with TRBJ1-6; the D gene is possibly TRBD1 (6 bases). Coverage ceases 3 residues before the CDR3 finishes, and the germline J gene fills in the end. The V end lost 8 bases, the J end lost 0 bases, and 11 bases lay between the germline ends. CDR3 length: 15 amino acids.

As concerns this clone: The read stops 3 residues short of the end of the CDR3; the missing end is completed from the germline J gene. This chain joins TRBV29-1 and TRBJ1-2, with TRBD1 identical over 7 bases. The CDR3 has 13 amino acids. Trimming cost V 4 bases and J 1 base; bases outside gene matches: 3. In germline, CDR1 is SQVTM, CDR2 ANQGSEA. The CDR3 loop is CSVGQGGNYGYTF. The sequenced CDR3 bases are TGCAGCGTTGGTCAGGGGGGTAACTATGGC. The full variable domain, completed using reference TRBV29-1 and TRBJ1-2, is SAVISQKPSRDICQRGTSLTIQCQVDSQVTMMFWYRQQPGQSLTLIATANQGSEATYESGFVIDKFPISRPNLTFSTLTVSNMSPEDSSIYLCSVGQGGNYGYTFGSGTRLTVV.

Comment on this clone: The read falls 3 residues short of the CDR3 end, and the missing part is taken from the germline J gene. The chain recombines TRBV5-1 with TRBJ2-5, with 10 positions matching TRBD2. Per germline, CDR1 SGHRS and CDR2 YFSETQ. V shed 4 bases, J shed 1 base, and the junction held 7 bases outside the gene matches. CDR3 size: 16 residues. CDR3 DNA (partial): TGCGCCAGCAGCACAAGCCTAGCGGGGGTCCAAGAGACC. The encoded protein is CASSTSLAGVQET. Given in full, the CDR3 is CASSTSLAGVQETQYF.

On this clone itself: The missing CDR3 end, 3 residues past where the read stops, is filled in from the germline J gene. The chain employs TRBV19 and TRBJ1-1; D uncertain. Trimming took 5 bases from V and 1 from J, leaving 8 bases between them. There are 13 residues in the CDR3. CDR1 and CDR2 (germline): LNHDA, SQIVND (reference sequence). The CDR3 region is CASSGLGNTEAFF. The part of the CDR3 DNA that was read is TGTGCCAGTAGTGGCCTTGGGAACACTGAA. The full variable domain, completed using reference TRBV19 and TRBJ1-1, is DGGITQSPKYLFRKEGQNVTLSCEQNLNHDAMYWYRQDPGQGLRLIYYSQIVNDFQKGDIAEGYSVSREKKESFPLTVTSAQKNPTAFYLCASSGLGNTEAFFGQGTRLTVV.

The CDR3 bases that were read are TGTGCCAGTAGTACCCGGACAGGGACCGGGGAG. This sequence encodes CASSTRTGTGE. The full CDR3 is CASSTRTGTGELFF. The chain combines TRBV19 with TRBJ2-2; 8 bases match TRBD1. Read data end 3 residues before the CDR3 end; the end is taken from the germline J gene. In germline, CDR1 is LNHDA, CDR2 SQIVND (reference sequence). Trimming removed 4 bases from V and 5 bases from J; junction bases left unmatched: 3. CDR3 size: 14 residues. The variable domain in full, completed from reference TRBV19 and TRBJ2-2, reads DGGITQSPKYLFRKEGQNVTLSCEQNLNHDAMYWYRQDPGQGLRLIYYSQIVNDFQKGDIAEGYSVSREKKESFPLTVTSAQKNPTAFYLCASSTRTGTGELFFGEGSRLTVL.

Note on this clone: The CDR3 is cut off 3 residues early in the read; its end comes from the germline J gene. The chain uses TRBV19 and TRBJ2-7; TRBD1 matches 9 bases. The CDR3 is 12 amino acids. Per germline, CDR1 LNHDA and CDR2 SQIVND (reference sequence). The J segment lost 4 bases and the V segment lost 9 bases, leaving 4 bases of the junction unmatched. Incomplete CDR3 DNA: TGTGCCAGCGGGGACAGGGTATACGAG. It yields the protein CASGDRVYE. The entire CDR3 is CASGDRVYEQYF.

Comments on this clone: The read gets to within 3 residues of the CDR3 end, and the germline J gene fills in the rest. This chain uses TRBV4-2 with TRBJ1-1; 7 positions agree with TRBD1. Germline V gene data show CDR1 as LGHNA and CDR2 as YNFKEQ. The CDR3 extends over 17 amino acids. The DNA read from the CDR3 is TGTGCCAGCAGCCAAGATCTAACGGTGGGAGGGGGCGGAGGA. Its translation: CASSQDLTVGGGGG. The entire CDR3 reads CASSQDLTVGGGGGAFF.

A note on this clone: Coverage ceases 3 residues before the CDR3 finishes, and the germline J gene fills in the end. The V gene is TRBV11-2, the J gene TRBJ1-1; D is possibly TRBD1 (6 bases). CDR1 SGHAT and CDR2 FQNNGV come from the germline V gene. The CDR3 sequence is 14 residues long. CDR3: CASSMTGSPLEAFF. The DNA read from the CDR3 is TGTGCCAGCAGTATGACAGGATCTCCTCTAGAA.

For this clone: Read sequence stops 3 residues before the CDR3 end, and the germline J gene provides the missing end. The chain carries TRBV5-1 and TRBJ2-2, with 11 bases aligning to TRBD2. The CDR3 sequence is 15 residues long. J gave up 5 bases and V 7 bases, and 7 bases lay outside the gene matches. Germline CDR1 SGHRS, CDR2 YFSETQ. CDR3 DNA (partial): TGCGCCAGCCACTTTACTAGCGGGGGTACCGGGGAG. Its translation: CASHFTSGGTGE. The CDR3 as a whole reads CASHFTSGGTGELFF.

About this clone itself: The read ends 3 residues shy of where the CDR3 ends; the end is completed using the germline J gene. This chain links TRBV11-2 with TRBJ1-6; D is ambiguous. Germline V gene data show CDR1 as SGHAT and CDR2 as FQNNGV. There are 14 residues in the CDR3. V was cut by 0 bases and J by 5 bases, with 5 bases left in between. Partial CDR3 DNA: TGTGCCAGCAGCTTAGACGGGGATAATTCACCC. The encoded protein is CASSLDGDNSP. The whole CDR3 sequence is CASSLDGDNSPLHF.

As concerns this clone: The DNA ends 3 residues before the CDR3 does, and the rest of the CDR3 is filled in from the germline J gene. V and J are TRBV5-6 and TRBJ2-7; perhaps TRBD1 as D (5 bases). Germline V gives CDR1 SGHDT, CDR2 YYEEEE. CDR3 length: 14 amino acids. V lost 3 bases and J lost 4, with 14 bases in between. The covered CDR3 bases are TGTGCCAGCAGCTCGGAAGGGGCCCCTTACGAG. Translated: CASSSEGAPYE. The entire CDR3 sequence reads CASSSEGAPYEQYF.

Comments on this clone: The read terminates 3 residues ahead of where the CDR3 ends, so the germline J gene completes it. The chain couples TRBV5-1 to TRBJ1-1, with 7 nucleotides matching TRBD1. CDR3 size: 16 residues. V lost 0 bases and J lost 1; bases outside the gene matches: 6. CDR1 SGHRS and CDR2 YFSETQ come from the germline V gene. CDR3 sequence: CASSLDGRGKNTEAFF. The covered CDR3 bases are TGCGCCAGCAGCTTGGATGGCAGGGGGAAGAACACTGAA.

On this clone: The read is 3 residues too short to cover the CDR3 end, so that end is filled in from the germline J gene. The chain uses TRBV20-1 and TRBJ2-5; TRBD1 agrees at 8 bases. The CDR3 extends over 13 amino acids. The V segment lost 3 bases and the J segment 4 bases; nucleotides outside the gene matches: 4. CDR1 and CDR2 from the germline V gene are DFQATT and SNEGSKA (reference sequence). The CDR3 bases that were read are TGCAGTGCTAGGGACAGGGCCCCAGAGACC. Amino acid sequence: CSARDRAPET. The entire CDR3 protein reads CSARDRAPETQYF.

A remark on this clone: From the germline J gene comes the end of the CDR3, since the read stops 3 residues before it. The chain couples TRBV12-3 or TRBV12-4 to TRBJ2-1; 7 bases align to TRBD1. V dropped 7 bases and J dropped 7; count of bases not matched to a gene: 10. This CDR3 comprises 14 residues. Here the CDR3 reads CASTPPGQINEQFF. The CDR3 DNA, read in part, is TGTGCCAGCACCCCCCCGGGACAGATAAATGAG.

For this clone: The CDR3 end lies 3 residues beyond the end of the read and is filled in from the germline J gene. The chain links TRBV29-1 to TRBJ2-5, with D tentatively TRBD1 or TRBD2 (6 bases each). The CDR3 contains 11 residues. Looked up from germline, CDR1 is SQVTM and CDR2 is ANQGSEA. V was trimmed by 8 bases and J by 3 bases, leaving 10 bases between them. The CDR3 sequence is CSMRDKETQYF. Incomplete CDR3 DNA: TGCAGCATGCGGGACAAAGAGACC.

The CDR3 reads CASSLAGQGTYEQYF. CDR3 DNA, as far as it was read: TGTGCCAGCAGCTTAGCGGGACAGGGGACCTACGAG. The V call is TRBV7-8, the J call TRBJ2-7; 10 nucleotides match TRBD1. The read finishes 3 residues shy of the CDR3 end, and the germline J gene is used to complete it. Germline V gives CDR1 SGHVS, CDR2 FQNEAQ. The V segment lost 0 bases and the J segment 2 bases; nucleotides outside the gene matches: 1. CDR3 length equals 15 residues.

Turning to this clone: The read is 3 residues too short to cover the CDR3 end, so that end is filled in from the germline J gene. The chain has TRBV7-9 and TRBJ1-3; maybe TRBD1 (5 bases). The CDR3 consists of 13 residues. Trimming took 5 bases from V and 5 from J, leaving 10 bases between them. Germline lookup yields CDR1 SEHNR and CDR2 FQNEAQ (reference sequence). The part of the CDR3 DNA that was read is TGTGCCAGCAGCAGCGGGGGGAGAAACACC. It translates to CASSSGGRNT. The full CDR3 reads CASSSGGRNTIYF.

As regards this clone: Read coverage stops 3 residues before the CDR3 terminus; the germline J gene supplies the remainder. The chain couples TRBV7-3 to TRBJ2-1, with 8 positions matching TRBD2. J was trimmed by 6 bases and V by 1 base; bases with no gene match: 8. The CDR3 is 16 amino acids. CDR1 and CDR2 from the germline V gene are SGHTA and FQGTGA. The CDR3: CASSLNGVSGGNEQFF. The sequenced CDR3 bases are TGTGCCAGCAGCTTAAATGGGGTCAGCGGGGGCAATGAG.